What follows are 13 T cell receptor beta chains derived from one specimen sequenced in a study of blood T cells in healthy people across ages (dated by TCRdb to between 2015 and 2017). Receptor amplification or capture employed 5' RACE. TCRdb shows the sequencer as Illumina HiSeq 2500. A second PCR of about 6 to 11 cycles was run with a J-beta primer mix and a sample-barcoded 5' primer. Using fastp trimming at Q25 and MiXCR clonotype assembly, TCRdb reanalyzed the public sequencing data and kept in-frame beta chains. Each entry is one CDR3 protein sequence, shown with its most common DNA and genes. This sample comprises 800,000 to 950,000 distinct CDR3 sequences, almost 30% of them detected only once. The top ten clonotypes cover roughly 10% of the sample. These same records also appear under a second study, on T cells of mothers and their children.

Sequenced input: blood. All receptors come from a woman in her 40s in good health.

This clonotype has more than one count but fewer than ten. The chain carries TRBV7-2 and TRBJ1-4; D is unclear. Germline CDR1 is SGHTA and CDR2 is FQGNSA. The CDR3 is made up of 15 amino acids. V lost 4 bases to trimming and J lost 7 bases, with 16 bases between them. In DNA, the CDR3 is TGTGCCAGCAGCTCCTTTGACTCGGCAGCTGAAAAACTGTTTTTT. Its translation is CASSSFDSAAEKLFF.

This clonotype was found many times. This rearrangement joins TRBV7-2 to TRBJ2-7; D is undetermined. CDR3 length: 11 residues. Germline values: CDR1 SGHTA, CDR2 FQGNSA. With 2 bases removed from V and 5 bases from J, the gap between germline ends came to 4 bases. The CDR3, as DNA: TGTGCCAGCAGCTTATTTGACGAGCAGTACTTC. Amino acids: CASSLFDEQYF.

The chain uses TRBV6-2 or TRBV6-3 and TRBJ2-1, with D perhaps matching TRBD2 (5 bases). This CDR3 is 19 amino acids long. With 2 bases removed from V and 4 bases from J, the gap between germline ends came to 24 bases. Germline V gives CDR1 MNHEY, CDR2 SVGEGT. CDR3 amino acids: CASSYRSSDLLKRYNEQFF. CDR3 DNA: TGTGCCAGCAGTTACAGGAGCTCGGATCTCCTAAAGCGGTACAATGAGCAGTTCTTC.

DNA for the CDR3: TGTGCCAGCAGCCCTGCCGGACTAGCAGTGCACTACGAGCAGTACTTC. It is translated as CASSPAGLAVHYEQYF. The chain is built from TRBV13 and TRBJ2-7; TRBD2 matches 8 bases. V dropped 5 bases and J dropped 3; count of bases not matched to a gene: 12. The CDR3 contains 16 residues. Looked up from germline, CDR1 is PRHDT and CDR2 is FYEKMQ (reference sequence).

This clonotype was counted only a few times. The CDR3 sequence is CASKWDSGLSGANVLTF. CDR3 nucleotide sequence: TGTGCCAGCAAGTGGGACAGCGGGCTCTCTGGGGCCAACGTCCTGACTTTC. The chain employs TRBV28 and TRBJ2-6; D perhaps matches TRBD1 (7 bases). Looked up from germline, CDR1 is MDHEN and CDR2 is SYDVKM. V was trimmed by 7 bases and J by 0 bases, leaving 16 bases between them. There are 17 residues in the CDR3.

This clonotype has ten or more counts. The chain uses TRBV21-1 and TRBJ2-3; the table's D call TRBD2 went unverified against the DNA. TRBV21-1 is a listed pseudogene. The CDR3 runs to 18 residues. The CDR3 reads CASSKGRTSGVPTDTQYF. CDR3 DNA: TGTGCCAGCAGCAAAGGCCGGACTAGCGGGGTCCCCACAGATACGCAGTATTTT.

The chain links TRBV2 to TRBJ2-3; D tentatively reads TRBD1 or TRBD2 (5 bases each). Germline CDR1 and CDR2: SNHLY and FYNNEI. V lost 9 bases to trimming and J lost 4 bases, with 17 bases between them. There are 14 residues in the CDR3. CDR3 sequence (DNA): TGTGCCAGTCAAAGGGCAGGGACGGCAGATACGCAGTATTTT. It yields the protein CASQRAGTADTQYF.

This sequence joins TRBV5-1 and TRBJ2-3, with 9 bases identical to TRBD2. CDR1 is SGHRS and CDR2 is YFSETQ in the germline V gene. V lost 4 bases, J lost 6 bases, and 12 bases stayed unmatched. This CDR3 spans 16 amino acids. This chain's CDR3 is CASSAGLAPLVDTQYF. The CDR3 nucleotides are TGCGCCAGCAGCGCCGGACTAGCGCCCTTGGTGGATACGCAGTATTTT. The full variable domain, completed using reference TRBV5-1 and TRBJ2-3, is KAGVTQTPRYLIKTRGQQVTLSCSPISGHRSVSWYQQTPGQGLQFLFEYFSETQRNKGNFPGRFSGRQFSNSRSEMNVSTLELGDSALYLCASSAGLAPLVDTQYFGPGTRLTVL.

The genes are TRBV5-1 and TRBJ2-3, with TRBD2 as a possible D gene (6 bases). Trimming removed 0 bases from V and 4 bases from J, with 18 bases in between. Germline assignment: CDR1 SGHRS and CDR2 YFSETQ. The CDR3 length is 17 residues. CDR3 region: CASSLEMGFGGADTQYF. DNA of the CDR3: TGCGCCAGCAGCTTGGAGATGGGATTTGGCGGGGCAGATACGCAGTATTTT.

V usage is TRBV5-1 and J usage is TRBJ2-4; D not certain. The J call may be incorrect, as the DNA end agrees better with TRBJ2-7. Germline V gene sequence: CDR1 SGHRS, CDR2 YFSETQ. The CDR3 has 14 amino acids. In DNA form, the CDR3 reads TGCGCCAGCAGCTTGAGTGCAGTGAGTGACGAGCAGTACTTC. Amino acid sequence: CASSLSAVSDEQYF.

This clonotype has a count of ten or more. The chain joins TRBV6-6 to TRBJ1-3, with 8 bases matching TRBD1. The CDR3 contains 18 residues. The V and J ends lost 2 bases and 0 bases, in that order; junction bases with no gene match: 9. Germline CDR1 MNHNY, CDR2 SVGAGI (reference sequence). This chain's CDR3 is CASSYVRGDRFSGNTIYF. The CDR3 coding sequence is TGTGCCAGCAGTTACGTTCGGGGGGACAGGTTCTCTGGAAACACCATATATTTT.

At least ten counts were recorded for this clonotype. V is TRBV12-3 or TRBV12-4 and J is TRBJ2-7; TRBD2 agrees at 14 bases. The CDR3 has 16 residues. V lost 5 bases to trimming and J lost 5 bases; unmatched junction nucleotides: 8. In DNA, the CDR3 is TGTGCCAGCAGTCCAAGACTAGCGGGGGGGCCGCACGAGCAGTACTTC. Translated, it gives CASSPRLAGGPHEQYF.

J is TRBJ1-6 and V is TRBV20-1; tentatively, D is TRBD1 (5 bases). V lost 6 bases and J 8 bases, leaving 14 bases between the germline ends. The germline gives CDR1 DFQATT, CDR2 SNEGSKA (reference sequence). CDR3 length equals 13 residues. CDR3 coding DNA: TGCAGTGCCCCTGAGAGGGGTCATTCACCCCTCCACTTT. This sequence encodes CSAPERGHSPLHF.